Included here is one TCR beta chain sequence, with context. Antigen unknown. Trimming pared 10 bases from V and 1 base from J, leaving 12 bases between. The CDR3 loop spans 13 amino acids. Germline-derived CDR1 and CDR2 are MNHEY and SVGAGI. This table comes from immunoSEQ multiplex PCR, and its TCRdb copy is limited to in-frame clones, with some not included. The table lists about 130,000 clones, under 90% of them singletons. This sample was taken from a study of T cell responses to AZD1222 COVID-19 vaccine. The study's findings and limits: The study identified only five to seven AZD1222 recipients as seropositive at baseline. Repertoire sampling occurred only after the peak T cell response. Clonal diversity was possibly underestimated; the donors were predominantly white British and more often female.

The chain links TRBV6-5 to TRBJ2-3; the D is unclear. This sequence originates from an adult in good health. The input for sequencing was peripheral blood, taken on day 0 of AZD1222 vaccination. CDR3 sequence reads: CATQSGGTDTQYF. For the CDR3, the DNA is TGTGCCACCCAATCTGGGGGCACAGATACGCAGTATTTT.